These 28 T cell receptor beta chains originate from one sample sequenced in a study of T cell changes during pregnancy in multiple sclerosis. Generated by immunoSEQ multiplex PCR, the TCRdb table keeps only in-frame clones and is missing some. The table lists tens of thousands of clones, more than 80% of them singletons. This specimen consisted of peripheral blood, obtained before pregnancy. The receptor source for this set is a female donor with multiple sclerosis, enrolled in a pregnancy study.

V and J are TRBV9 and TRBJ1-5; 7 positions match TRBD1. Trimming at V came to 0 bases and at J to 4 bases, leaving 4 bases not matched to a gene. This CDR3 contains 15 residues. CDR1 is SGDLS and CDR2 is YYNGEE in the germline V gene. The CDR3 DNA reads TGTGCCAGCAGCGTAGGGTTGGGACAGAATCAGCCCCAGCATTTT. Protein product: CASSVGLGQNQPQHF.

CDR3 bases: TGTGCCAGCCATGGGGGGTTGGCAGCTTTCTTT. Translation gives CASHGGLAAFF. The chain recombines TRBV5-4 with TRBJ1-1; D is possibly TRBD1 (5 bases). Trimming cost V 7 bases and J 10 bases, with 14 bases left between them. The CDR3 runs 11 residues. CDR1 is SGHNT, CDR2 YYREEE, per germline (reference sequence).

The rearrangement links TRBV5-1 to TRBJ1-2; 9 bases align to TRBD1. The CDR3 extends over 16 amino acids. The germline V gene encodes CDR1 SGHRS and CDR2 YFSETQ. V dropped 4 bases and J dropped 3; count of bases not matched to a gene: 10. The CDR3 region is CASSPDRGEYDYGYTF. Here the CDR3 DNA reads TGCGCCAGCAGCCCGGACAGGGGAGAATATGACTATGGCTACACCTTC.

The chain uses TRBV5-1 and TRBJ1-2, with 7 nucleotides matching TRBD1. V dropped 4 bases and J dropped 7; count of bases not matched to a gene: 7. Germline V gene sequence: CDR1 SGHRS, CDR2 YFSETQ. This CDR3 has 13 amino acids. CDR3 amino acids: CASSLQGFGGYTF. Written as DNA, the CDR3 is TGCGCCAGCAGCCTACAGGGGTTCGGTGGCTACACCTTC.

V is TRBV6-4 and J is TRBJ1-1; TRBD1 is a possible D gene (6 bases). Germline values: CDR1 MRHNA, CDR2 SNTAGT. CDR3 length equals 14 residues. V was shortened by 6 bases and J by 1 base, with 12 bases between the two germline ends. CDR3 sequence reads: CASRETGTNTEAFF. The DNA for the CDR3 is TGTGCCAGCAGAGAGACAGGCACGAACACTGAAGCTTTCTTT.

The rearrangement uses TRBV7-6 and TRBJ2-7; D is possibly TRBD1 (6 bases). The CDR3 contains 17 residues. CDR1 is SGHVS and CDR2 is FNYEAQ in the germline V gene. Trimming cost V 5 bases and J 5 bases, with 25 bases left between them. CDR3 residues: CASSHQGPDRWYNEQYF. CDR3 in DNA: TGTGCCAGCAGCCACCAAGGCCCTGACAGGTGGTACAACGAGCAGTACTTC.

The chain carries TRBV4-2 and TRBJ2-7; D is possibly TRBD1 (5 bases). V gave up 0 bases and J gave up 6 bases, with 15 bases separating them. The CDR3 totals 15 residues. Germline V CDR1 and CDR2: LGHNA, YNFKEQ. This CDR3 reads CASSQEGSGIGEQYF. The CDR3 DNA follows: TGTGCCAGCAGCCAAGAGGGTTCAGGGATAGGCGAGCAGTACTTC.

The chain couples TRBV28 to TRBJ1-2; 9 bases map to TRBD1. The germline CDR1 and CDR2 sequences are MDHEN and SYDVKM. The J segment lost 7 bases and the V segment lost 4 bases, leaving 4 bases of the junction unmatched. The length of the CDR3 is 13 residues. The CDR3 here is CASSYRGLGGYTF. Here the CDR3 DNA reads TGTGCCAGCAGTTACAGGGGGCTTGGTGGCTACACCTTC.

The J gene is TRBJ2-7, the V gene TRBV10-3; D perhaps matches TRBD1 (5 bases). Trimming left V 6 bases short and J 3 bases short, with 15 bases between. The CDR3 is 14 residues long. Germline V gives CDR1 ENHRY, CDR2 SYGVKD. The CDR3: CAISRDSINYEQYF. CDR3 nucleotide sequence: TGTGCCATCAGCCGAGACAGCATAAACTACGAGCAGTACTTC.

The chain is built from TRBV12-5 and TRBJ1-1; D remains unclear. The germline V and J ends were trimmed by 2 bases and 1 base, with 5 bases remaining between them. The CDR3 runs to 13 residues. Germline V lookup: CDR1 LGHNT, CDR2 FRNRAP. The DNA for the CDR3 is TGTGCTAGTGGTTTGAACAAGAACACTGAAGCTTTCTTT. It is translated as CASGLNKNTEAFF.

The gene calls are TRBV6-1 and TRBJ1-5, with TRBD1 as a possible D gene (6 bases). The V gene lost 6 bases and the J gene lost 0 bases, with 12 bases spanning the gap. From germline, CDR1 is MNHNS and CDR2 SASEGT. CDR3 length: 15 residues. Here the CDR3 DNA reads TGTGCCAGCAGCCCGACAGGACATAGCAATCAGCCCCAGCATTTT. Translated, it gives CASSPTGHSNQPQHF.

The V and J genes are TRBV5-1 and TRBJ2-2, with 8 positions matching TRBD2. The CDR3 has 17 amino acids. With 0 bases clipped from V and 0 bases from J, the junction kept 4 bases outside the gene matches. Germline V lookup: CDR1 SGHRS, CDR2 YFSETQ. The CDR3 sequence: CASSLVLADSNTGELFF. In DNA, the CDR3 is TGCGCCAGCAGCTTGGTACTAGCGGACTCGAACACCGGGGAGCTGTTTTTT. Using reference TRBV5-1 and TRBJ2-2 for the parts outside the CDR3, the full variable domain is KAGVTQTPRYLIKTRGQQVTLSCSPISGHRSVSWYQQTPGQGLQFLFEYFSETQRNKGNFPGRFSGRQFSNSRSEMNVSTLELGDSALYLCASSLVLADSNTGELFFGEGSRLTVL.

The V and J genes are TRBV5-4 and TRBJ2-5, with 7 bases fitting TRBD1. This CDR3 contains 14 residues. The germline V gene encodes CDR1 SGHNT and CDR2 YYREEE (reference sequence). Trimming cost V 3 bases and J 2 bases; bases outside gene matches: 4. This CDR3 reads CASSSGQAQETQYF. DNA for the CDR3: TGTGCCAGCAGCTCAGGACAGGCGCAAGAGACCCAGTACTTC.

The genes are TRBV13 and TRBJ2-7; TRBD1 is a possible D gene (6 bases). V lost 1 base and J 2 bases, leaving 12 bases between the germline ends. Germline V CDR1 and CDR2: PRHDT, FYEKMQ (reference sequence). This CDR3 contains 15 residues. CDR3 sequence reads: CASSLEQGHPYEQYF. Here the CDR3 DNA reads TGTGCCAGCAGCTTAGAACAGGGCCATCCCTACGAGCAGTACTTC.

The rearrangement uses TRBV6-6 and TRBJ1-1, with TRBD1 identical over 10 bases. CDR1 and CDR2 (germline): MNHNY, SVGAGI (reference sequence). The CDR3 runs 13 residues. With V trimmed by 5 bases and J by 13 bases, 10 bases remained unmatched. The CDR3 here is CASSTPAGQGDFF. DNA of the CDR3: TGTGCCAGCAGTACTCCGGCAGGACAGGGGGATTTCTTT.

J is TRBJ2-3 and V is TRBV6-1, with 8 bases aligning to TRBD2. J was trimmed by 5 bases and V by 4 bases; bases with no gene match: 5. CDR3 size: 14 residues. In germline, CDR1 is MNHNS, CDR2 SASEGT. Here the CDR3 DNA reads TGTGCCAGCAGTGGGGGGCGGGGGGTAGATACGCAGTATTTT. Amino acid sequence: CASSGGRGVDTQYF.

The V and J genes are TRBV5-1 and TRBJ1-1, with TRBD1 as a possible D gene (5 bases). The CDR3 is 14 amino acids. The ends were cut back, 5 bases at V and 1 base at J, with 12 bases in the middle. Germline CDR1 SGHRS, CDR2 YFSETQ. CDR3 in amino acids: CASRLQAGNTEAFF. DNA of the CDR3: TGCGCCAGCAGGCTACAGGCAGGGAACACTGAAGCTTTCTTT.

This chain connects TRBV30 to TRBJ2-5; D perhaps matches TRBD1 (8 bases). CDR3 length equals 13 residues. Germline CDR1 and CDR2: GTSNPN and SVGIG (reference sequence). V lost 1 base and J lost 5, with 11 bases in between. The CDR3 sequence is CAWSAQGGETQYF. DNA of the CDR3: TGTGCCTGGAGTGCACAGGGGGGGGAGACCCAGTACTTC.

CDR3 in amino acids: CASSKGTGSGDTQYF. CDR3 coding DNA: TGTGCCAGCAGCAAGGGGACAGGGTCGGGTGATACGCAGTATTTT. This chain connects TRBV27 to TRBJ2-3, with 9 bases matching TRBD1. CDR1 MNHEY and CDR2 SMNVEV come from the germline V gene (reference sequence). The trim removed 6 bases at V and 6 bases at J, leaving 10 bases unmatched. The CDR3 runs to 15 residues.

The genes are TRBV4-1 and TRBJ1-3; perhaps TRBD1 as D (5 bases). With 3 bases removed from V and 0 bases from J, the gap between germline ends came to 12 bases. Germline CDR1 is MGHRA and CDR2 is YSYEKL. CDR3 length: 16 amino acids. The CDR3 bases are TGCGCCAGCAGCCAGGGGCGACAGAGCTCTGGAAACACCATATATTTT. Protein: CASSQGRQSSGNTIYF.

This chain uses TRBV29-1 with TRBJ2-7; D is possibly TRBD2 (6 bases). CDR1 and CDR2 (germline): SQVTM, ANQGSEA. This CDR3 region has 13 residues. V lost 4 bases, J lost 6 bases, and 16 bases lay in between. The CDR3 DNA is TGCAGCGTTGGGGTCGCGGGGACGGCCGAGCAGTACTTC. It codes for CSVGVAGTAEQYF.

The gene calls are TRBV4-1 and TRBJ2-7, with TRBD2 matching 11 bases. In germline, CDR1 is MGHRA, CDR2 YSYEKL. This CDR3 comprises 15 residues. Germline trimming cut 2 bases from V and 7 bases from J; bases unmatched to any gene: 7. The CDR3 sequence: CASSQTSGSSGEQYF. CDR3 bases: TGCGCCAGCAGCCAAACTAGCGGGAGCTCCGGGGAGCAGTACTTC.

The V gene is TRBV11-2, the J gene TRBJ1-3; the D gene is possibly TRBD1 (6 bases). The V end lost 1 base, the J end lost 2 bases, and 15 bases lay between the germline ends. Germline CDR1 and CDR2: SGHAT and FQNNGV. The CDR3 length is 17 residues. As DNA, the CDR3 is TGTGCCAGCAGCTTAGGTGCAGGGGTGATGCCTGGAAACACCATATATTTT. As protein: CASSLGAGVMPGNTIYF.

The chain employs TRBV28 and TRBJ2-7; 8 nucleotides match TRBD2. The CDR3 contains 12 residues. From germline, CDR1 is MDHEN and CDR2 SYDVKM. Trimming cost V 4 bases and J 13 bases; bases outside gene matches: 9. This CDR3 reads CASSSGGGTPYF. CDR3 in DNA: TGTGCCAGCAGTTCCGGGGGGGGGACCCCCTACTTC.

The chain couples TRBV5-1 to TRBJ1-1, with D hard to call. The CDR3 is 13 residues long. Germline V gene data show CDR1 as SGHRS and CDR2 as YFSETQ. Between the trimmed V and J ends, which lost 4 bases and 4 bases, there was a span of 11 bases. The CDR3 protein is CASSALAGTEAFF. The CDR3 DNA reads as TGCGCCAGCAGCGCCCTTGCGGGCACTGAAGCTTTCTTT.

The chain uses TRBV19 and TRBJ2-1; 9 nucleotides match TRBD2. Germline V gene data show CDR1 as LNHDA and CDR2 as SQIVND (reference sequence). The CDR3 consists of 19 residues. J gave up 7 bases and V 0 bases, and 16 bases lay outside the gene matches. The DNA of the CDR3 is TGTGCCAGTAGTATAGACCCCCCGGGTATAGCGGGAGTTAATAATGAGCAGTTCTTC. It specifies CASSIDPPGIAGVNNEQFF.

This rearrangement joins TRBV6-1 to TRBJ1-5; no clear D gene. Per germline, CDR1 MNHNS and CDR2 SASEGT. The length of the CDR3 is 13 residues. The V end was cut by 2 bases, the J end by 3 bases, with 5 bases between. The CDR3 sequence: CASSEHVNQPQHF. The CDR3 nucleotides are TGTGCCAGCAGTGAACATGTCAATCAGCCCCAGCATTTT.

The J gene is TRBJ1-1, the V gene TRBV16; the match to TRBD1 covers 8 bases. This CDR3 spans 18 amino acids. V shed 2 bases and J 0 bases; nucleotides not matched to a gene: 11. Per germline, CDR1 KGHSY and CDR2 FQNENV. The chain's CDR3 is CASSQKKPRQGMNTEAFF. The DNA for the CDR3 is TGTGCCAGCAGCCAAAAAAAACCGAGACAGGGGATGAACACTGAAGCTTTCTTT.